The rows below give T cell receptor beta chains drawn from one sample of a study of T-cell memory formation after mild COVID-19. From the 5' RACE reads, TCRdb called clonotypes with MiXCR, one entry per CDR3 protein. In the table there are under 550,000 distinct CDR3 sequences, roughly 18% of which are singletons. Sequenced material: PBMCs or a T cell subset sorted from them (not recorded which). These receptors were taken from a man aged 18 to 29 who had mild COVID-19 (a few samples of this study predate the infection). Cell type and time point are not known. Both conserved end residues are part of each CDR3. D genes are given only for firm matches. Not all rows give a size; the values are once, few, many and, for expanded clones, a class.

abundance: -
len: 15
d_gene: TRBD1
v_gene: TRBV6-5
j_gene: TRBJ2-2
CDR3nt: TGTGCCAGCAGTTACTCTCGGACAGGTCACGGGGAGCTGTTTTTT
CDR3aa: CASSYSRTGHGELFF

abundance: few
len: 16
d_gene: TRBD2
v_gene: TRBV4-2
j_gene: TRBJ2-1
CDR3nt: TGTGCCAGCAGCCTGCAGGGACTAGCGGGGTTCAATGAGCAGTTCTTC
CDR3aa: CASSLQGLAGFNEQFF

abundance: few
len: 15
d_gene: -
v_gene: TRBV27
j_gene: TRBJ2-7
CDR3nt: TGTGCCAGCAGTTTATCGAAGCAGGGTCAGAACGAGCAGTACTTC
CDR3aa: CASSLSKQGQNEQYF

abundance: -
len: 13
d_gene: -
v_gene: TRBV7-9
j_gene: TRBJ2-1
CDR3nt: TGTGCCAGCAGCCCCGACCCGCACAATGAGCAGTTCTTC
CDR3aa: CASSPDPHNEQFF

abundance: -
len: 14
d_gene: -
v_gene: TRBV27
j_gene: TRBJ2-5
CDR3nt: TGTGCCAGCAGTTTATCGTGGAGCGACGAGACCCAGTACTTC
CDR3aa: CASSLSWSDETQYF

abundance: -
len: 17
d_gene: -
v_gene: TRBV7-8
j_gene: TRBJ2-5
CDR3nt: TGTGCCAGCAGCTTGGCGTCCGGGACTGGGGGGCGGGAGACCCAGTACTTC
CDR3aa: CASSLASGTGGRETQYF

abundance: few
len: 14
d_gene: -
v_gene: TRBV18
j_gene: TRBJ2-3
CDR3nt: TGTGCCAGCTCACCACCGGTGCACACAGATACGCAGTATTTT
CDR3aa: CASSPPVHTDTQYF

abundance: few
len: 14
d_gene: -
v_gene: TRBV9
j_gene: TRBJ2-5
CDR3nt: TGTGCCAGCAGCGTGGGCAGGGACCAAGAGACCCAGTACTTC
CDR3aa: CASSVGRDQETQYF

abundance: few
len: 16
d_gene: -
v_gene: TRBV18
j_gene: TRBJ2-7
CDR3nt: TGTGCCAGCTCACCAGAGCCCTCCAGAAGGGCCTACGAGCAGTACTTC
CDR3aa: CASSPEPSRRAYEQYF

abundance: -
len: 15
d_gene: TRBD1
v_gene: TRBV15
j_gene: TRBJ1-5
CDR3nt: TGTGCCACCAGCAGAGCACAGGGGAAAAATCAGCCCCAGCATTTT
CDR3aa: CATSRAQGKNQPQHF

abundance: -
len: 18
d_gene: TRBD1
v_gene: TRBV27
j_gene: TRBJ1-2
CDR3nt: TGTGCCAGCAGTTCCAGGGTCGCAGGGGGTAGATTGTTACGAGGCTACACCTTC
CDR3aa: CASSSRVAGGRLLRGYTF

abundance: few
len: 14
d_gene: -
v_gene: TRBV19
j_gene: TRBJ1-1
CDR3nt: TGTGCCAGTACCGACTTCGACACCGACACTGAAGCTTTCTTT
CDR3aa: CASTDFDTDTEAFF

abundance: -
len: 17
d_gene: -
v_gene: TRBV5-1
j_gene: TRBJ2-3
CDR3nt: TGCGCCAGCAGCTCCCCCCCGGGGGACAGAGCTTCAGATACGCAGTATTTT
CDR3aa: CASSSPPGDRASDTQYF

abundance: few
len: 14
d_gene: -
v_gene: TRBV20-1
j_gene: TRBJ2-7
CDR3nt: TGCAGTGCCAAGGACTCCGTTACGGGATACGAGCAGTACTTC
CDR3aa: CSAKDSVTGYEQYF

abundance: few
len: 13
d_gene: -
v_gene: TRBV20-1
j_gene: TRBJ2-5
CDR3nt: TGCAGTGCTAGAGATCGCAGAAGGGAGACCCAGTACTTC
CDR3aa: CSARDRRRETQYF

abundance: few
len: 13
d_gene: -
v_gene: TRBV12-3/TRBV12-4
j_gene: TRBJ1-5
CDR3nt: TGTGCCAGCAGTTCACAGGGAGAACAGCCCCAGCATTTT
CDR3aa: CASSSQGEQPQHF

abundance: many
len: 14
d_gene: -
v_gene: TRBV3-1
j_gene: TRBJ1-5
CDR3nt: TGTGCCAGCAGCCAAGGGGAGGTCTGGCAGCCCCAGCATTTT
CDR3aa: CASSQGEVWQPQHF

abundance: many
len: 15
d_gene: -
v_gene: TRBV12-3/TRBV12-4
j_gene: TRBJ1-1
CDR3nt: TGTGCCAGCAGGGTACAGGGATCAATGAACACTGAAGCTTTCTTT
CDR3aa: CASRVQGSMNTEAFF

abundance: -
len: 14
d_gene: -
v_gene: TRBV4-1
j_gene: TRBJ1-1
CDR3nt: TGCGCCAGCAGGCCCGGGGCTAGGGCCACTGAAGCTTTCTTT
CDR3aa: CASRPGARATEAFF

abundance: once
len: 14
d_gene: -
v_gene: TRBV7-9
j_gene: TRBJ2-7
CDR3nt: TGTGCCAGCAGTTGGACCGGCCGGGACTACGAGCAGTACTTC
CDR3aa: CASSWTGRDYEQYF

abundance: many
len: 12
d_gene: -
v_gene: TRBV12-3/TRBV12-4
j_gene: TRBJ1-2
CDR3nt: TGTGCCAGCAGTTTTGGGGGTTATGGCTACACCTTC
CDR3aa: CASSFGGYGYTF

abundance: -
len: 15
d_gene: TRBD1
v_gene: TRBV4-1
j_gene: TRBJ1-4
CDR3nt: TGCGCCAGCAGTATAGGGGGCGCCCGGGATGAAAAACTGTTTTTT
CDR3aa: CASSIGGARDEKLFF

abundance: few
len: 13
d_gene: -
v_gene: TRBV28
j_gene: TRBJ2-2
CDR3nt: TGTGCCAGCAGTAAAAGGGGGACCGGGGAGCTGTTTTTT
CDR3aa: CASSKRGTGELFF

abundance: -
len: 14
d_gene: -
v_gene: TRBV7-9
j_gene: TRBJ1-1
CDR3nt: TGTGCCAGCAGCTTAGTAACAGTGAACACTGAAGCTTTCTTT
CDR3aa: CASSLVTVNTEAFF

abundance: -
len: 15
d_gene: -
v_gene: TRBV12-3/TRBV12-4
j_gene: TRBJ1-2
CDR3nt: TGTGCCAGCAGTTTAGCGAAGGGAGCCCCCGGCTCCGACACCTTC
CDR3aa: CASSLAKGAPGSDTF

abundance: -
len: 15
d_gene: -
v_gene: TRBV5-1
j_gene: TRBJ2-3
CDR3nt: TGCGCCAGCAGCTACCGGACAGAGAGGTCAGATACGCAGTATTTT
CDR3aa: CASSYRTERSDTQYF

abundance: -
len: 15
d_gene: TRBD2
v_gene: TRBV4-3
j_gene: TRBJ2-7
CDR3nt: TGCGCCAGCAGCCAAGTCGGGACTAGCGGTTACGAGCAGTACTTC
CDR3aa: CASSQVGTSGYEQYF

abundance: many
len: 16
d_gene: TRBD2
v_gene: TRBV18
j_gene: TRBJ2-1
CDR3nt: TGTGCCAGCTCACCCCCCACGAGCGGGGCGTACAATGAGCAGTTCTTC
CDR3aa: CASSPPTSGAYNEQFF

abundance: -
len: 17
d_gene: -
v_gene: TRBV20-1
j_gene: TRBJ1-2
CDR3nt: TGCAGTGCTAGGTTCGTTAGACAGTGGGCCCTTTCGGGTGGCTACACCTTC
CDR3aa: CSARFVRQWALSGGYTF

abundance: many
len: 10
d_gene: -
v_gene: TRBV20-1
j_gene: TRBJ2-3
CDR3nt: TGCAGTGCCCATGGGGATACGCAGTATTTT
CDR3aa: CSAHGDTQYF

abundance: -
len: 13
d_gene: -
v_gene: TRBV5-5
j_gene: TRBJ1-2
CDR3nt: TGTGCCAGCACCCTTGGAGGGGGGGTAGGCTACACCTTC
CDR3aa: CASTLGGGVGYTF

abundance: -
len: 12
d_gene: -
v_gene: TRBV10-3
j_gene: TRBJ1-1
CDR3nt: TGTGCCATCAGTGGCAGGGGCCATGAAGCTTTCTTT
CDR3aa: CAISGRGHEAFF

abundance: -
len: 15
d_gene: TRBD2
v_gene: TRBV3-1
j_gene: TRBJ2-5
CDR3nt: TGTGCCAGCAGCCTGGAACTAGCGGGACGAGAGACCCAGTACTTC
CDR3aa: CASSLELAGRETQYF

abundance: few
len: 17
d_gene: -
v_gene: TRBV7-9
j_gene: TRBJ2-6
CDR3nt: TGTGCCAGCAGCCCGATCGGACGGCTCTCTGGGGCCAACGTCCTGACTTTC
CDR3aa: CASSPIGRLSGANVLTF

abundance: -
len: 14
d_gene: -
v_gene: TRBV7-4
j_gene: TRBJ2-1
CDR3nt: TGTGCCAGCAGCACGCACAGGGAAGACAATGAGCAGTTCTTC
CDR3aa: CASSTHREDNEQFF

abundance: -
len: 13
d_gene: -
v_gene: TRBV3-1
j_gene: TRBJ1-2
CDR3nt: TGTGCCAGCAGCCAAGACGTGACCTATGGCTACACCTTC
CDR3aa: CASSQDVTYGYTF

abundance: -
len: 16
d_gene: -
v_gene: TRBV20-1
j_gene: TRBJ2-3
CDR3nt: TGCAGTGCTAGATCCCCGCCAGGGTCGGGCACAGATACGCAGTATTTT
CDR3aa: CSARSPPGSGTDTQYF

abundance: few
len: 13
d_gene: -
v_gene: TRBV18
j_gene: TRBJ1-1
CDR3nt: TGTGCCAGCTTCCAGGGGATGGACACTGAAGCTTTCTTT
CDR3aa: CASFQGMDTEAFF

abundance: -
len: 16
d_gene: TRBD1
v_gene: TRBV7-8
j_gene: TRBJ1-5
CDR3nt: TGTGCCAGCAGCATAGGGCCGGGACAGGGGGATCAGCCCCAGCATTTT
CDR3aa: CASSIGPGQGDQPQHF

abundance: few
len: 11
d_gene: -
v_gene: TRBV20-1
j_gene: TRBJ1-2
CDR3nt: TGCAGTGCTAGCTCGATCGGCGGCTACACCTTC
CDR3aa: CSASSIGGYTF

abundance: -
len: 18
d_gene: -
v_gene: TRBV7-8
j_gene: TRBJ2-2
CDR3nt: TGTGCCAGCAGCTTCAGCCAAGGGGGTGCGATTGGGACCGGGGAGCTGTTTTTT
CDR3aa: CASSFSQGGAIGTGELFF

abundance: few
len: 16
d_gene: TRBD1
v_gene: TRBV10-3
j_gene: TRBJ2-2
CDR3nt: TGTGCCATCAGTGAGTCAGGGACAGCCTCGGCCGGGGAGCTGTTTTTT
CDR3aa: CAISESGTASAGELFF

abundance: few
len: 15
d_gene: -
v_gene: TRBV7-8
j_gene: TRBJ1-4
CDR3nt: TGTGCCAGCAGCTTAGCCCGGATTACTAATGAAAAACTGTTTTTT
CDR3aa: CASSLARITNEKLFF

abundance: few
len: 11
d_gene: -
v_gene: TRBV7-9
j_gene: TRBJ2-1
CDR3nt: TGTGCCAGCAGCTTGAGGATTGAGCAGTTCTTC
CDR3aa: CASSLRIEQFF

abundance: -
len: 13
d_gene: TRBD2
v_gene: TRBV20-1
j_gene: TRBJ2-1
CDR3nt: TGCAGTGCTACCGGGACTAGCGGTAAAGGGCAGTTCTTC
CDR3aa: CSATGTSGKGQFF

abundance: -
len: 16
d_gene: TRBD1
v_gene: TRBV4-2
j_gene: TRBJ2-6
CDR3nt: TGTGCCAGCAGCCCCTTGAGGACAGGGGGAACCAACGTCCTGACTTTC
CDR3aa: CASSPLRTGGTNVLTF

abundance: -
len: 15
d_gene: -
v_gene: TRBV7-2
j_gene: TRBJ1-5
CDR3nt: TGTGCCAGCAGCTTATTGCTTGGGGGCAATCAGCCCCAGCATTTT
CDR3aa: CASSLLLGGNQPQHF

abundance: -
len: 15
d_gene: -
v_gene: TRBV6-5
j_gene: TRBJ2-2
CDR3nt: TGTGCCAGCGGGACCGGGGGCGCTAACACCGGGGAGCTGTTTTTT
CDR3aa: CASGTGGANTGELFF

abundance: few
len: 12
d_gene: -
v_gene: TRBV6-2/TRBV6-3
j_gene: TRBJ1-5
CDR3nt: TGTGCCAGCAGTTATAGGGGAAGGCCCCAGCATTTT
CDR3aa: CASSYRGRPQHF

abundance: many
len: 13
d_gene: -
v_gene: TRBV25-1
j_gene: TRBJ1-2
CDR3nt: TGTGCCAGCAGTCCACCGGGGGAATGGGGCTACACCTTC
CDR3aa: CASSPPGEWGYTF